This T cell receptor (beta chain) was observed in a study of immune heterogeneity within non-small cell lung tumors (dated by TCRdb to 2017 to 2018). Study-level background: By histology, the tumors were a few squamous cell carcinomas, roughly 11 non-squamous carcinomas and 1 tumor not otherwise specified. Whole-exome sequencing, RNA-seq and TCR beta repertoire sequencing were combined for multiple spatially distinct regions from each NSCLC tumor so that intratumoral immune heterogeneity could be examined. Transcriptome data were available for just roughly 40 loci from around twelve patients, whereas TCR repertoire analysis spanned approximately 57 tumor loci from approximately 14 patients. For mutant peptides 8 to 11 amino acids long, netMHCpan-3.0 predicted neoantigen binding to the HLA alleles of each patient.

The CDR3 goes from the cysteine to the phenylalanine over 16 residues. The kept DNA is CDR3 alone, 48 bases in frame from the first base. For this chain, trimming is 0 bases at the V end and 6 bases at the J end, and the number of junction bases without a gene match is 6. The germline V gene encodes CDR1 SGDLS and CDR2 YYNGEE. The TCR template was genomic DNA extracted from bulk tumor tissue, and 600 ng of gDNA was amplified for each sample. During surgery, several biopsies were collected from each primary tumor and placed as far from one another as possible within the tumor mass. The study cohort was described as untreated, and patients were newly diagnosed NSCLC cases undergoing curative surgery. Donors were about 16 newly diagnosed non-small cell lung cancer patients undergoing surgery with curative intent. Two independent pathologists reviewed the resected tumor masses. Only high-quality DNA and RNA samples were carried forward to sequencing.

A multiplex PCR system amplified the TCR beta CDR3 region, with a first 10-cycle round using 32 V-gene forward and 13 J-gene reverse primers. A QIAGEN Multiplex PCR Kit was used for first-round PCR, and the primer sequences were filed in Chinese patent CN105087789A. In a second PCR round, Illumina universal primers were added with the Phusion High-Fidelity PCR Kit. TCR libraries were paired-end sequenced at 151 bp read length on the Illumina HiSeq X Ten platform. The paper's processing steps were these. Reads without multiplex PCR primers were removed using Cutadapt, read pairs were merged using PEAR, and CDR3 regions were called using MiXCR with default settings. Shannon entropy measured repertoire diversity, and clonality was calculated as one minus the Shannon entropy divided by the ln of the count of productive unique sequences. A clonotype counted as a dominant or high-frequency T-cell clone when its frequency was 0.5% or higher. Starting from the raw public reads, TCRdb applied fastp trimming at Q25, assembled clones with MiXCR and retained in-frame beta chains. All rows with the same CDR3 protein become a single entry with the most common DNA and genes. In this record, the V and J calls reflect TCRdb's handling and not the investigators' own analysis. The sample has 2,500 to 3,500 distinct CDR3 sequences on record, 40% to 50% of them singletons. The ten largest clones add up to 22% of the sample.

Within its sample, this clonotype is medium-sized (0.01 to 0.1%). Its antigen is not yet known. No much larger clone is present one base from it, and per-base qualities are unavailable. The study at large found these results: Within a given patient, the same dominant CDR3B clonotypes showed up repeatedly across loci, although different tumor locations also carried unique high-frequency clones. High-frequency TCR beta clonotypes were largely distinct between individual patients. A moderate positive correlation (R 0.3 to 0.35), which was statistically significant, linked local T-cell repertoire clonality to local tumor mutational burden.

The sequence was collected from a woman aged 50 to 60 with non-small cell lung cancer. The chain is made from TRBV9 and TRBJ2-1, with 10 central nucleotides matching TRBD1. The source material was lung tumor tissue. The bases are TGTGCCAGCAGCGTAGTAGGGACAGGGGATCCCAATGAGCAGTTCTTC. Translated, this is CASSVVGTGDPNEQFF.